This is a list of T cell receptor beta chains from one sample in a study of blood T cells in healthy people across ages. Using its own MiXCR run on the 5' RACE reads, TCRdb lists one record per CDR3 protein. This sample has fewer than 1,000,000 distinct CDR3 sequences, with around half found just once. The sequenced sample was blood. The origin of the receptors is a man older than 75 in good health. Each CDR3 is given with its conserved first and last residue. The D gene is left open where the match is weak. Some rows have no size entry. The others give once, few or many, or a class for an expanded clone.

V	size	D	J	CDR3	DNA
TRBV13	many	NA	TRBJ2-5	CASSRVKETQYF	TGTGCCAGCAGCAGGGTAAAAGAGACCCAGTACTTC
TRBV20-1	NA	TRBD2	TRBJ2-1	CSARVASGVYNEQFF	TGCAGTGCTAGAGTCGCTAGCGGAGTCTACAATGAGCAGTTCTTC
TRBV4-2	few	NA	TRBJ2-3	CASSQGYQGPTITDTQYF	TGTGCCAGCAGCCAAGGATATCAGGGGCCCACTATCACAGATACGCAGTATTTT
TRBV25-1	few	NA	TRBJ1-3	CASSEVGGNTIYF	TGTGCCAGCAGTGAGGTGGGGGGAAACACCATATATTTT
TRBV24-1	NA	NA	TRBJ2-3	CATSDLAGTSSSDTQYF	TGTGCCACCAGTGATTTGGCCGGAACTAGTTCCTCAGATACGCAGTATTTT
TRBV6-5	NA	TRBD2	TRBJ2-1	CASSYSGLAVYPYNEQFF	TGTGCCAGCAGTTACTCCGGACTAGCGGTCTATCCTTACAATGAGCAGTTCTTC
TRBV20-1	NA	TRBD2	TRBJ2-5	CSASGLAGPRETQYF	TGCAGTGCTAGTGGGCTAGCGGGACCACGGGAGACCCAGTACTTC
TRBV4-1	NA	TRBD2	TRBJ2-1	CASSQFFGLAGGPYNEQFF	TGCGCCAGCAGCCAATTCTTCGGACTAGCGGGAGGGCCTTACAATGAGCAGTTCTTC
TRBV19	few	NA	TRBJ2-7	CASSLGDVAEQYF	TGTGCCAGTAGTCTCGGGGACGTCGCCGAGCAGTACTTC
TRBV14	few	TRBD2	TRBJ2-1	CASSQGLGLAGGPGNEQFF	TGTGCCAGCAGCCAAGGATTGGGCCTAGCGGGAGGGCCTGGCAATGAGCAGTTCTTC
TRBV7-2	NA	NA	TRBJ1-2	CASSTSGGYGYTF	TGTGCCAGCAGCACTTCGGGGGGTTATGGCTACACCTTC
TRBV6-6	NA	TRBD2	TRBJ2-1	CASRNQREESYNEQFF	TGTGCCAGCAGAAATCAGCGGGAGGAGTCCTACAATGAGCAGTTCTTC
TRBV14	NA	TRBD2	TRBJ2-1	CASSPHVAGCNEQFF	TGTGCCAGCAGCCCCCATGTAGCGGGATGCAATGAGCAGTTCTTC
TRBV4-1	few	TRBD1	TRBJ2-1	CASSQNHIVGTGSYNEQFF	TGCGCCAGCAGCCAAAATCATATTGTGGGGACAGGGTCCTACAATGAGCAGTTCTTC
TRBV25-1	NA	NA	TRBJ2-7	CASSDEIKGPTYEQYF	TGTGCCAGCAGTGATGAAATAAAGGGGCCAACCTACGAGCAGTACTTC
TRBV12-3/TRBV12-4	NA	NA	TRBJ1-1	CASSWVNTEAFF	TGTGCCAGCAGTTGGGTGAACACTGAAGCTTTCTTT
TRBV12-3/TRBV12-4	NA	NA	TRBJ1-1	CASSSMAAEAFF	TGTGCCAGCAGCTCTATGGCAGCTGAAGCTTTCTTT
TRBV20-1	NA	NA	TRBJ2-7	CSASHVGIGETSYEQYF	TGCAGTGCTAGCCACGTAGGAATAGGGGAAACCTCCTACGAGCAGTACTTC
TRBV4-2	NA	TRBD1	TRBJ1-5	CASSQVQGLNQPQHF	TGTGCCAGCAGCCAAGTACAGGGGTTGAATCAGCCCCAGCATTTT
TRBV20-1	NA	NA	TRBJ2-3	CSATPTASGGSDTQYF	TGCAGTGCTACCCCAACGGCAAGCGGAGGGTCTGATACGCAGTATTTT
TRBV11-1	NA	NA	TRBJ2-5	CASSFDVGKETQYF	TGTGCCAGCAGCTTCGACGTGGGGAAAGAGACCCAGTACTTC
TRBV7-2	few	TRBD2	TRBJ2-5	CASSSTSGVQETQYF	TGTGCCAGCAGCTCGACTAGCGGGGTACAAGAGACCCAGTACTTC
TRBV4-3	NA	NA	TRBJ1-5	CASSQEVNQPQHF	TGCGCCAGCAGCCAAGAGGTCAATCAGCCCCAGCATTTT
TRBV5-1	NA	TRBD2	TRBJ2-5	CASSGTSGRPKTQYF	TGCGCCAGCAGCGGTACTAGCGGGAGGCCGAAGACCCAGTACTTC
TRBV3-1	few	NA	TRBJ2-7	CASSQDAGAPYEQYF	TGTGCCAGCAGCCAAGATGCGGGGGCCCCCTACGAGCAGTACTTC
TRBV7-2	few	TRBD2	TRBJ2-7	CASSLSTGTSGRSHEQYF	TGTGCCAGCAGCTTATCTACCGGGACTAGCGGGAGGTCCCACGAGCAGTACTTC
TRBV7-2	NA	NA	TRBJ2-1	CASSMGTGSYNEQFF	TGTGCCAGCAGCATGGGCACTGGCTCCTACAATGAGCAGTTCTTC
TRBV28	few	NA	TRBJ2-5	CASSSPRGARFEQYF	TGTGCCAGCAGTTCCCCCAGGGGGGCGAGGTTTGAGCAGTACTTC
TRBV3-1	NA	TRBD1	TRBJ1-2	CASSQRQGVGYTF	TGTGCCAGCAGCCAGCGACAGGGAGTTGGCTACACCTTC
TRBV28	NA	TRBD1	TRBJ2-7	CATTDRGRGEQYF	TGTGCCACCACGGACAGGGGTAGGGGCGAGCAGTACTTC
TRBV5-8	NA	NA	TRBJ2-1	CASSYVGGRSYNEQFF	TGTGCCAGCAGCTACGTCGGGGGCAGATCCTACAATGAGCAGTTCTTC
TRBV5-1	NA	NA	TRBJ1-1	CASRGETEAFF	TGCGCCAGCAGGGGTGAGACTGAAGCTTTCTTT
TRBV18	NA	NA	TRBJ2-5	CASSPPVQLQETQYF	TGTGCCAGCTCACCACCGGTTCAACTTCAAGAGACCCAGTACTTC
TRBV6-5	NA	NA	TRBJ1-4	CASSKLGSITNEKLFF	TGTGCCAGCAGTAAACTGGGGAGTATCACTAATGAAAAACTGTTTTTT
TRBV15	NA	TRBD1	TRBJ1-5	CATSRGQGAGQPQHF	TGTGCCACCAGCAGGGGACAGGGGGCAGGTCAGCCCCAGCATTTT
TRBV29-1	NA	TRBD2	TRBJ2-1	CSVDVGLVLNEQFF	TGCAGCGTTGATGTGGGACTAGTGTTGAATGAGCAGTTCTTC
TRBV9	NA	TRBD2	TRBJ2-1	CASQLAGEYNEQFF	TGTGCCAGCCAACTAGCGGGAGAATACAATGAGCAGTTCTTC
TRBV7-8	NA	NA	TRBJ1-4	CASSVGPGSEKLFF	TGTGCCAGCAGCGTGGGACCTGGTAGCGAAAAACTGTTTTTT
TRBV3-1	NA	TRBD2	TRBJ2-1	CASSQGASGNDEQFF	TGTGCCAGCAGCCAAGGGGCTAGCGGGAACGACGAGCAGTTCTTC
TRBV11-1	few	TRBD2	TRBJ2-1	CASSLAGLAGASEQFF	TGTGCCAGCAGCTTAGCCGGACTAGCGGGAGCAAGTGAGCAGTTCTTC
TRBV20-1	NA	TRBD1	TRBJ2-7	CSARKQGGEQYF	TGCAGTGCTAGAAAACAGGGGGGCGAGCAGTACTTC
TRBV7-8	many	NA	TRBJ2-7	CASSLGTGATYEQYF	TGTGCCAGCAGCTTAGGGACCGGGGCAACCTACGAGCAGTACTTC
TRBV9	NA	NA	TRBJ2-1	CASSGGPDGNEQFF	TGTGCCAGCAGCGGAGGTCCGGACGGCAATGAGCAGTTCTTC
TRBV29-1	NA	TRBD2	TRBJ2-3	CSVEDPGSGGPPDTQYF	TGCAGCGTTGAAGATCCCGGTAGCGGGGGACCCCCAGATACGCAGTATTTT
TRBV29-1	NA	NA	TRBJ2-3	CSHSQLAVFDTQYF	TGCAGTCACTCACAACTAGCAGTCTTTGATACGCAGTATTTT
TRBV12-3/TRBV12-4	NA	TRBD1	TRBJ1-1	CASSSTGARTEAFF	TGTGCCAGCAGTTCGACAGGGGCAAGGACTGAAGCTTTCTTT
TRBV6-5	NA	NA	TRBJ2-3	CASKGGRTDTQYF	TGTGCCAGCAAGGGCGGTCGAACAGATACGCAGTATTTT
TRBV2	few	TRBD2	TRBJ2-7	CASSFSGSRHEQYF	TGTGCCAGCAGTTTTAGCGGGAGCCGTCACGAGCAGTACTTC
TRBV27	NA	TRBD1	TRBJ2-5	CASSLSGQSETQYF	TGTGCCAGCAGTTTATCGGGACAGTCAGAGACCCAGTACTTC
TRBV5-6	NA	NA	TRBJ2-3	CASSSPTGQTDTEYF	TGTGCCAGCAGCTCCCCCACGGGACAAACAGATACGGAGTATTTT
TRBV27	NA	NA	TRBJ1-5	CASSPHQGSQPQHF	TGTGCCAGCAGTCCACATCAGGGTAGTCAGCCCCAGCATTTT
TRBV20-1	few	TRBD2	TRBJ2-7	CSAAEGLSLYEQYF	TGCAGTGCTGCCGAGGGACTATCCCTTTACGAGCAGTACTTC
TRBV12-3/TRBV12-4	NA	TRBD2	TRBJ2-5	CAGSPGLVQETQYF	TGTGCCGGCAGCCCGGGACTAGTTCAAGAGACCCAGTACTTC
TRBV7-2	NA	TRBD1	TRBJ1-4	CASSFLSGQMFF	TGTGCCAGCAGCTTCCTCTCGGGACAGATGTTTTTT
TRBV5-4	NA	TRBD1	TRBJ2-1	CASSLQGVGEQFF	TGTGCCAGCAGCTTGCAGGGGGTGGGCGAGCAGTTCTTC